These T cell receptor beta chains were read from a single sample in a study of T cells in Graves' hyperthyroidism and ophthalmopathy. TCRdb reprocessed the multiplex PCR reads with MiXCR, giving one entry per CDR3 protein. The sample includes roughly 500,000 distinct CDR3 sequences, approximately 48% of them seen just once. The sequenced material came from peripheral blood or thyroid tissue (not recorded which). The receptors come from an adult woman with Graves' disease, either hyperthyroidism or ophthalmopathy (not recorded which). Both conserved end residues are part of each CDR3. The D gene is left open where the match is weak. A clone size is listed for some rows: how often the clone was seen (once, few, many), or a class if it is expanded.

TGTGCCAGCAGTGGCCGGACAATTACTAATGAAAAACTGTTTTTT	CASSGRTITNEKLFF	TRBV2	-	-	15	TRBJ1-4
TGTGCCAGCAGCTTCGGACAGGGGAACTATGGCTACACCTTC	CASSFGQGNYGYTF	TRBV5-1	-	TRBD1	14	TRBJ1-2
TGCAGCGTGCGCGGGGGCGCGAGGATTGAAGCTTTCTTT	CSVRGGARIEAFF	TRBV29-1	few	-	13	TRBJ1-1
TGTGCCAGCAGCCCAGGGGCAGGGCAAGGTGTGGGAAACACCATATATTTT	CASSPGAGQGVGNTIYF	TRBV7-6	-	-	17	TRBJ1-3
TGCAGTGCTACAGGGGGAGTTAATTCACCCCTCCACTTT	CSATGGVNSPLHF	TRBV20-1	many	TRBD1	13	TRBJ1-6
TGCAGTGCTAGTCAGGGTAGTGGCTATGGCTACACCTTC	CSASQGSGYGYTF	TRBV20-1	many	-	13	TRBJ1-2
TGTGCCAGCAGTGCCAATCAATATCAGCCCCAGCATTTT	CASSANQYQPQHF	TRBV6-5	-	-	13	TRBJ1-5
TGTGCCAGCAGAGACAGGGGGTCGAACACCGGGGAGCTGTTTTTT	CASRDRGSNTGELFF	TRBV25-1	many	TRBD1	15	TRBJ2-2
TGTGCCAGCTCAGGCCTTAATTCACCCCTCCACTTT	CASSGLNSPLHF	TRBV13	-	-	12	TRBJ1-6
TGTGCCAGCAGTTACTCCGGTAGGGGGGGCGAGCAGTACTTC	CASSYSGRGGEQYF	TRBV6-6	many	-	14	TRBJ2-7
TGCAGTGCTAGTCGACAGGGGGAAGACTATGGCTACACCTTC	CSASRQGEDYGYTF	TRBV20-1	-	TRBD1	14	TRBJ1-2
TGTGCCAGCCGGGACAGGGCCTCCCAAGAGACCCAGTACTTC	CASRDRASQETQYF	TRBV6-1	-	TRBD1	14	TRBJ2-5
TGCGCCAGCAGCCACGGACTAGCGGGAGAAGAGACCCAGTACTTC	CASSHGLAGEETQYF	TRBV5-1	many	TRBD2	15	TRBJ2-5
TGTCCCCAGGAGGCAGGTGGGGCCAACGTCCTGACTTTC	CPQEAGGANVLTF	TRBV7-9	-	-	13	TRBJ2-6
TGCAGCGTTGGGGACGGTAGCAATCAGCCCCAGCATTTT	CSVGDGSNQPQHF	TRBV29-1	-	-	13	TRBJ1-5
TGTGCCAGCATCCTCAGTAACTACGAGCAGTACTTC	CASILSNYEQYF	TRBV2	few	-	12	TRBJ2-7
TGTGCCAGCAGCTTCCAGGGCTCTGAAAAACTGTTTTTT	CASSFQGSEKLFF	TRBV7-8	many	-	13	TRBJ1-4
TGTGCCAGCAAGGGGGCAAACTATGGCTACACCTTC	CASKGANYGYTF	TRBV9	few	TRBD1	12	TRBJ1-2
TGTGCCAGCAGGCAGAGCAGGGATGGCTACACCTTC	CASRQSRDGYTF	TRBV2	-	-	12	TRBJ1-2
TGCAGCGTTTTTTCAACTAGCTTCGGTGGTTACGAGCAGTACTTC	CSVFSTSFGGYEQYF	TRBV29-1	many	-	15	TRBJ2-7
TGTGCCAGCAGCCCAACGGGACAGGGCGGCTCACCCCTCCACTTT	CASSPTGQGGSPLHF	TRBV7-2	few	TRBD1	15	TRBJ1-6
TGTGCCAGTAAGTGGGGGCCCGACGGCGGGAAGCCCCAGCATTTT	CASKWGPDGGKPQHF	TRBV12-3/TRBV12-4	many	-	15	TRBJ1-5
TGTGCCAGCAGCGGGGACAGGCGGGATTCACCCCTCCACTTT	CASSGDRRDSPLHF	TRBV7-8	-	TRBD1	14	TRBJ1-6
TGCAGTGCTAGTAGGCCGGTCTCCTACGAGCAGTACTTC	CSASRPVSYEQYF	TRBV20-1	many	-	13	TRBJ2-7
TGTGCCAGCAGAACAGGGATGGGGGCCAACGTCCTGACTTTC	CASRTGMGANVLTF	TRBV2	-	-	14	TRBJ2-6
TGCAGCGTTGTTGGGCAAGCGGGAGAGACCCAGTACTTC	CSVVGQAGETQYF	TRBV29-1	-	-	13	TRBJ2-5
TGCAGTGCTCGAGGACAGGGAGGCTCTGGGGCCAACGTCCTGACTTTC	CSARGQGGSGANVLTF	TRBV20-1	once	TRBD1	16	TRBJ2-6
TGTGCCAGCAGTGAAGCGCTGAGACCCAGCTACGAGCAGTACTTC	CASSEALRPSYEQYF	TRBV2	-	-	15	TRBJ2-7
TGCAGCGGGGGGACTAGGGCCGAGCAGTACTTC	CSGGTRAEQYF	TRBV29-1	many	TRBD2	11	TRBJ2-7
TGTGCCAGCAGTGTCCGGGACACTGAAGCTTTCTTT	CASSVRDTEAFF	TRBV25-1	few	-	12	TRBJ1-1
TGCAGTGCTAGAGATTTAGGCCAGCCCCAGCATTTT	CSARDLGQPQHF	TRBV20-1	-	-	12	TRBJ1-5
TGTGCCAGTAGTATACTAAGCGGGGACACAGATACGCAGTATTTT	CASSILSGDTDTQYF	TRBV19	-	TRBD2	15	TRBJ2-3
TGCGCCAGCATCAGGGTGGACTACGAGCAGTACTTC	CASIRVDYEQYF	TRBV10-2	-	-	12	TRBJ2-7
TGTGCCAGCAGCTTAAGGCGTGACGGCTACACCTTC	CASSLRRDGYTF	TRBV7-9	-	-	12	TRBJ1-2
TGTGCCAGCAAGGATGCAACTAATGAAAAACTGTTTTTT	CASKDATNEKLFF	TRBV6-6	-	-	13	TRBJ1-4
TGCAGTGCTAGTCCTACAGGGGGTCAGCCCCAGCATTTT	CSASPTGGQPQHF	TRBV20-1	-	TRBD1	13	TRBJ1-5
TGCGCCAGCAGCCCCCCATGGTCGAGGCCACCCCTCCACTTT	CASSPPWSRPPLHF	TRBV11-2	-	-	14	TRBJ1-6
TGTGCCAGCACCCCCGGGGCTGGCGGCTACACCTTC	CASTPGAGGYTF	TRBV19	-	-	12	TRBJ1-2
TGCAGCGTTCTCCAAACACTTGGAAAAAGTGAAGCTTTCTTT	CSVLQTLGKSEAFF	TRBV29-1	-	-	14	TRBJ1-1
TGCGCCAGCAGCTTGGCCTCGGTCGAAGAGACCCAGTACTTC	CASSLASVEETQYF	TRBV5-1	-	-	14	TRBJ2-5
TGTGCCAGCCGGGAGTCTGGGGGTTATTCGACCCAGTACTTC	CASRESGGYSTQYF	TRBV6-5	-	-	14	TRBJ2-5
TGTGCCAGCAGCGTTCAGGGACTTGGAAACACCATATATTTT	CASSVQGLGNTIYF	TRBV7-2	many	-	14	TRBJ1-3
TGCGCCAGCAGCTCCCACGCCGGAGCGGGGGGTCGGGCCAACGTCCTGACTTTC	CASSSHAGAGGRANVLTF	TRBV5-1	-	TRBD2	18	TRBJ2-6
TGCGCCAGCAGCTTAACGGACAGGGACGAGACCCAGTACTTC	CASSLTDRDETQYF	TRBV5-1	many	TRBD1	14	TRBJ2-5
TGCAGTGCGAGAAGGACTAGGAACTCCTACGAGCAGTACTTC	CSARRTRNSYEQYF	TRBV20-1	many	TRBD2	14	TRBJ2-7
TGTGCCACCAGTGAAGCAACAGGGGGCAGAGAGACCCAGTACTTC	CATSEATGGRETQYF	TRBV24-1	-	TRBD1	15	TRBJ2-5
TGTGCCAGCAGTAACTGGGGTGGCTTTGGAGAGCAGTACTTC	CASSNWGGFGEQYF	TRBV6-5	once	-	14	TRBJ2-7
TGCGCCAGCAGCCCTAAGGGGGTTAGCGGCAATCAGCCCCAGCATTTT	CASSPKGVSGNQPQHF	TRBV4-1	many	-	16	TRBJ1-5
TGTGCCATCAGTGAGTCGACCTCCGCTCTCTATGGCTACACCTTC	CAISESTSALYGYTF	TRBV10-3	many	-	15	TRBJ1-2
TGTGCCAGCAGCGTGTCACCCATGGGCGAGCAGTACTTC	CASSVSPMGEQYF	TRBV9	few	-	13	TRBJ2-7
TGTGCCAGCAGCCTCCGGATCAATCAGCCCCAGCATTTT	CASSLRINQPQHF	TRBV7-2	-	-	13	TRBJ1-5
TGTGCCAGTAGTATCAAGACTAGCGGGCGAACCTACGAGCAGTACTTC	CASSIKTSGRTYEQYF	TRBV19	many	TRBD2	16	TRBJ2-7
TGTGCCAGTATGAGCGGGACTAATACCGGGGAGCTGTTTTTT	CASMSGTNTGELFF	TRBV7-2	many	TRBD2	14	TRBJ2-2